These T cell receptor beta chains were read from a single sample in a study of T-cell reconstitution after alpha-beta-depleted transplantation in children. TCRdb fed the PCR reads into MiXCR, producing one record per CDR3 protein. The sample gives roughly 500,000 distinct CDR3 sequences, approximately 29% of which show up once; 2% to 2.5% is in the top ten. The specimen comprised PBMCs from the stem cell graft donor, sampled from the stem cell graft. These receptors were taken from a human donor who donated a stem cell graft to a child with aplastic anemia. CDR3s include the opening cysteine and the closing phenylalanine or tryptophan. Fields, in order: V gene, J gene, clone size, D gene, CDR3 DNA, CDR3 protein. The D gene is left open where the match is weak. Part of the rows lack a size; the others show once, few, many or a class for expanded clones.

v_call: TRBV7-2
j_call: TRBJ2-7
clone_size: few
d_call: -
cdr3_nt: TGTGCCAGCAGCTTAGGGTACAAAGGGAGAAACTACGAGCAGTACTTC
cdr3_aa: CASSLGYKGRNYEQYF

v_call: TRBV20-1
j_call: TRBJ2-5
clone_size: few
d_call: -
cdr3_nt: TGCAGTGCTAGAGATGGCGGGGAGTACCAAGAGACCCAGTACTTC
cdr3_aa: CSARDGGEYQETQYF

v_call: TRBV5-1
j_call: TRBJ1-2
clone_size: few
d_call: -
cdr3_nt: TGCGCCAGCAGCGGCGACGTGGATTGGAGGTCCTATGGCTACACCTTC
cdr3_aa: CASSGDVDWRSYGYTF

v_call: TRBV5-6
j_call: TRBJ2-3
clone_size: -
d_call: -
cdr3_nt: TGTGCCAGCAGCTTGCTATCAAGGGGCACAGATACGCAGTATTTT
cdr3_aa: CASSLLSRGTDTQYF

v_call: TRBV20-1
j_call: TRBJ1-5
clone_size: once
d_call: TRBD1
cdr3_nt: TGCAGTGCTAGAGGACAGGGCGTAACAGGGCAGCCCCAGCATTTT
cdr3_aa: CSARGQGVTGQPQHF

v_call: TRBV5-5
j_call: TRBJ2-2
clone_size: once
d_call: TRBD2
cdr3_nt: TGTGCCAGCAGCGCTCCTAGCGGGAGGACCCCCGGGGAGCTGTTTTTT
cdr3_aa: CASSAPSGRTPGELFF

v_call: TRBV7-6
j_call: TRBJ1-4
clone_size: few
d_call: -
cdr3_nt: TGTGCCAGCAGCTCGGACGGACAAAAACTGTTTTTT
cdr3_aa: CASSSDGQKLFF

v_call: TRBV6-1
j_call: TRBJ2-3
clone_size: few
d_call: TRBD1
cdr3_nt: TGTGCCAGCAGGGGACAGGGAGCAGATACGCAGTATTTT
cdr3_aa: CASRGQGADTQYF

v_call: TRBV7-9
j_call: TRBJ2-7
clone_size: -
d_call: -
cdr3_nt: TGTGCCAGCAGCTTCTTTGCAGGGAGTGTAGGAACCGAGCAGTACTTC
cdr3_aa: CASSFFAGSVGTEQYF

v_call: TRBV29-1
j_call: TRBJ1-1
clone_size: -
d_call: -
cdr3_nt: TGCAGCGTCACCCGGACGGCAAAGAACACTGAAGCTTTCTTT
cdr3_aa: CSVTRTAKNTEAFF

v_call: TRBV12-3/TRBV12-4
j_call: TRBJ1-3
clone_size: few
d_call: -
cdr3_nt: TGTGCCAGCAGTACCTGGGGCCTCCTCTCTGGAAACACCATATATTTT
cdr3_aa: CASSTWGLLSGNTIYF

v_call: TRBV27
j_call: TRBJ2-1
clone_size: -
d_call: -
cdr3_nt: TGTGCCAGCAGTTTAGACACCCGCACCTACAATGAGCAGTTCTTC
cdr3_aa: CASSLDTRTYNEQFF

v_call: TRBV6-1
j_call: TRBJ1-1
clone_size: few
d_call: TRBD1
cdr3_nt: TGTGCCAGCAGGCAACCAGGGGGGACGAACACTGAAGCTTTCTTT
cdr3_aa: CASRQPGGTNTEAFF

v_call: TRBV20-1
j_call: TRBJ1-5
clone_size: few
d_call: -
cdr3_nt: TGCAGTGCTAGATTCTCCAATGAGCCCCAGCATTTT
cdr3_aa: CSARFSNEPQHF

v_call: TRBV4-3
j_call: TRBJ2-3
clone_size: -
d_call: -
cdr3_nt: TGCGCCAGCAGCCAGGACGGGATGCGAGCAGATACGCAGTATTTT
cdr3_aa: CASSQDGMRADTQYF

v_call: TRBV29-1
j_call: TRBJ2-3
clone_size: few
d_call: -
cdr3_nt: TGCAGCGCCGCACATGGGGCAGATACGCAGTATTTT
cdr3_aa: CSAAHGADTQYF

v_call: TRBV29-1
j_call: TRBJ2-1
clone_size: few
d_call: TRBD2
cdr3_nt: TGCAGCGTTGAACTAGGACTAGTGACATACAATGAGCAGTTCTTC
cdr3_aa: CSVELGLVTYNEQFF

v_call: TRBV28
j_call: TRBJ1-6
clone_size: few
d_call: -
cdr3_nt: TGTGCCAGCAGTCACCCATCACCCCTCCACTTT
cdr3_aa: CASSHPSPLHF

v_call: TRBV7-2
j_call: TRBJ2-1
clone_size: -
d_call: TRBD1
cdr3_nt: TGTGCCAGCAGACTAATAGGGGACAGGGCCCGAGGGGAGCAGTTCTTC
cdr3_aa: CASRLIGDRARGEQFF

v_call: TRBV27
j_call: TRBJ2-5
clone_size: few
d_call: -
cdr3_nt: TGTGCCAGCAGACCCCTTGACCAAGAGACCCAGTACTTC
cdr3_aa: CASRPLDQETQYF

v_call: TRBV18
j_call: TRBJ2-1
clone_size: -
d_call: -
cdr3_nt: TGTGCCAGCTCACCACCCGCGGCCCGGGACTACAATGAGCAGTTCTTC
cdr3_aa: CASSPPAARDYNEQFF

v_call: TRBV4-3
j_call: TRBJ1-5
clone_size: few
d_call: -
cdr3_nt: TGCGCCAGCAGCCAAGTTCTTTTGTCAGGGAGTCAGCCCCAGCATTTT
cdr3_aa: CASSQVLLSGSQPQHF

v_call: TRBV7-6
j_call: TRBJ2-4
clone_size: once
d_call: -
cdr3_nt: TGTGCCAGCAGCTGGACGACAGCAGAAGACATTCAGTACTTC
cdr3_aa: CASSWTTAEDIQYF

v_call: TRBV20-1
j_call: TRBJ1-1
clone_size: few
d_call: -
cdr3_nt: TGCAGTGCTACCGTTCCGAGAGTCAACACTGAAGCTTTCTTT
cdr3_aa: CSATVPRVNTEAFF

v_call: TRBV12-3/TRBV12-4
j_call: TRBJ1-5
clone_size: -
d_call: TRBD1
cdr3_nt: TGTGCCAGCAGTTTCGCAGGGGGACGGCAGCCCCAGCATTTT
cdr3_aa: CASSFAGGRQPQHF

v_call: TRBV5-8
j_call: TRBJ1-2
clone_size: few
d_call: -
cdr3_nt: TGTGCCAGCAGCTTGGGTACACTACCTAACTATGGCTACACCTTC
cdr3_aa: CASSLGTLPNYGYTF

v_call: TRBV11-2
j_call: TRBJ2-1
clone_size: -
d_call: -
cdr3_nt: TGTGCCAGCAGCTTAGCCGTCGGAAAGGAGCAGTTCTTC
cdr3_aa: CASSLAVGKEQFF

v_call: TRBV4-3
j_call: TRBJ2-1
clone_size: few
d_call: TRBD2
cdr3_nt: TGCGCCAGCAGCCTCCTCCCCTCTAGCGGGACTTCCTACAATGAGCAGTTCTTC
cdr3_aa: CASSLLPSSGTSYNEQFF

v_call: TRBV18
j_call: TRBJ1-1
clone_size: few
d_call: -
cdr3_nt: TGTGCCAGCTCACCTGGGTGGGAGAACACTGAAGCTTTCTTT
cdr3_aa: CASSPGWENTEAFF

v_call: TRBV5-1
j_call: TRBJ2-1
clone_size: -
d_call: -
cdr3_nt: TGCGCCAGCAGCCTCAATAGCGGCCCCTACAATGAGCAGTTCTTC
cdr3_aa: CASSLNSGPYNEQFF

v_call: TRBV4-1
j_call: TRBJ1-1
clone_size: -
d_call: -
cdr3_nt: TGCGCCAGCAGCCAAGATCCGGGCGAGCGGACTGAAGCTTTCTTT
cdr3_aa: CASSQDPGERTEAFF

v_call: TRBV20-1
j_call: TRBJ1-2
clone_size: -
d_call: -
cdr3_nt: TGCAGTGCGGGCACCGGGGGCGGCGATGGCTACACCTTC
cdr3_aa: CSAGTGGGDGYTF

v_call: TRBV6-1
j_call: TRBJ2-1
clone_size: -
d_call: TRBD2
cdr3_nt: TGTGCCAGCAGTCTAGCGGGGGGGCACTACAATGAGCAGTTCTTC
cdr3_aa: CASSLAGGHYNEQFF

v_call: TRBV4-2
j_call: TRBJ2-2
clone_size: -
d_call: TRBD2
cdr3_nt: TGTGCCAGCAGCCAAGTGACTAGCGGGAGGTCGAACACCGGGGAGCTGTTTTTT
cdr3_aa: CASSQVTSGRSNTGELFF

v_call: TRBV9
j_call: TRBJ2-1
clone_size: -
d_call: TRBD2
cdr3_nt: TGTGCCAGCAGCGCGGTAAGCTCGGGACTACCCAACTACAATGAGCAGTTCTTC
cdr3_aa: CASSAVSSGLPNYNEQFF

v_call: TRBV6-2/TRBV6-3
j_call: TRBJ2-7
clone_size: -
d_call: -
cdr3_nt: TGTGCCAGCAGCCTACTAGGTCAGCGGTCCTACGAGCAGTACTTC
cdr3_aa: CASSLLGQRSYEQYF

v_call: TRBV5-4
j_call: TRBJ2-3
clone_size: few
d_call: -
cdr3_nt: TGTGCCAGCAGCTTGGTTCTCTCCACAGATACGCAGTATTTT
cdr3_aa: CASSLVLSTDTQYF

v_call: TRBV18
j_call: TRBJ1-1
clone_size: -
d_call: TRBD1
cdr3_nt: TGTGCCATCTCACCGGGACAGCTGAACACTGAAGCTTTCTTT
cdr3_aa: CAISPGQLNTEAFF

v_call: TRBV20-1
j_call: TRBJ1-5
clone_size: -
d_call: -
cdr3_nt: TGCAGTGCTAGAGAGGTGGCCGCCGGCAATCAGCCCCAGCATTTT
cdr3_aa: CSAREVAAGNQPQHF

v_call: TRBV12-3/TRBV12-4
j_call: TRBJ2-1
clone_size: -
d_call: TRBD1
cdr3_nt: TGTGCCAGCAGTTTCCCGGGACAGGGAATAGGTGAGCAGTTCTTC
cdr3_aa: CASSFPGQGIGEQFF

v_call: TRBV20-1
j_call: TRBJ2-3
clone_size: few
d_call: -
cdr3_nt: TGCAGTGCCCGGGAGAGACTCGCTGGCACAGATACGCAGTATTTT
cdr3_aa: CSARERLAGTDTQYF

v_call: TRBV18
j_call: TRBJ2-1
clone_size: -
d_call: TRBD2
cdr3_nt: TGTGCCAGCTCACCAGGACTAGCGGAAACCTACAATGAGCAGTTCTTC
cdr3_aa: CASSPGLAETYNEQFF